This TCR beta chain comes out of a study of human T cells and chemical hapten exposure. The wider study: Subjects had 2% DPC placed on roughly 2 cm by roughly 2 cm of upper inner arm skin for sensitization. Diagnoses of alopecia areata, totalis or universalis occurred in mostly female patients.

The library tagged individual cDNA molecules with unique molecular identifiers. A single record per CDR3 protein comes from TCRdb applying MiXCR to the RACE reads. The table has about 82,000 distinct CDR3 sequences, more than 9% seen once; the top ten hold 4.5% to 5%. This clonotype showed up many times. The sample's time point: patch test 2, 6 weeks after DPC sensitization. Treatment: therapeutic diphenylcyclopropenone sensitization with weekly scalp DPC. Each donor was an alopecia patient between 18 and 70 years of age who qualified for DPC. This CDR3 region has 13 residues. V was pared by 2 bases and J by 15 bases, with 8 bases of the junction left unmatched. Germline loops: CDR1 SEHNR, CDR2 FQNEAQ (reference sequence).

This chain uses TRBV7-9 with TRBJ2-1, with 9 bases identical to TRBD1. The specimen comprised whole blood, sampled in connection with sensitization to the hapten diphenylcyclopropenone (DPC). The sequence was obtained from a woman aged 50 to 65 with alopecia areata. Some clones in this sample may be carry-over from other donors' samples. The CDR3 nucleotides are TGTGCCAGCAGCTTAACAGGGGGCGCATCTCTGTTCTTC. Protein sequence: CASSLTGGASLFF.